A single sample is the source of the 29 T cell receptor beta chains below, sequenced in a study of T cell changes during pregnancy in multiple sclerosis. Assay: immunoSEQ multiplex PCR; the TCRdb copy retains only in-frame clones and omits some. The data contain tens of thousands of clones, approximately 91% of them singletons. The specimen was PBMCs, collected in the first trimester of pregnancy. These receptors all stem from a female donor in good health, serving as a control in a pregnancy study. Some clones in this sample may be carry-over from other donors' samples.

This clone was seen more than once but under ten times. The V and J genes are TRBV16 and TRBJ1-2; no definite D call. The CDR3 is 16 amino acids. V lost 4 bases, J lost 2 bases, and 17 bases lay in between. Per germline, CDR1 KGHSY and CDR2 FQNENV. CDR3 DNA sequence: TGTGCCAGCAGCCTCTCCTCCTCCGCGGCCAACTATGGCTACACCTTC. This encodes CASSLSSSAANYGYTF.

The CDR3 region is CASSQGLTREQYF. The CDR3 coding sequence is TGTGCCAGCAGCCAAGGGCTCACCCGCGAGCAGTACTTC. This chain joins TRBV14 and TRBJ2-7; the D is unclear. This CDR3 is 13 amino acids long. V lost 1 base and J 6 bases, leaving 10 bases between the germline ends. Germline values: CDR1 SGHDN, CDR2 FVKESK.

This chain links TRBV5-1 with TRBJ2-7, with TRBD2 as a possible D gene (6 bases). V was clipped by 0 bases and J by 3 bases, with 19 bases between them. Germline V gene data show CDR1 as SGHRS and CDR2 as YFSETQ. CDR3 length: 17 residues. The CDR3 is CASSLANGGKFSYEQYF. CDR3 nucleotides: TGCGCCAGCAGCTTGGCCAATGGAGGGAAATTTAGCTACGAGCAGTACTTC.

This clone has only one observation. The V and J genes are TRBV27 and TRBJ2-3; 7 bases fit TRBD2. CDR1 MNHEY and CDR2 SMNVEV come from the germline V gene (reference sequence). This CDR3 is 14 amino acids long. Losses at the gene ends were 2 bases for V and 6 bases for J; bases not matched to a gene: 5. CDR3 DNA sequence: TGTGCCAGCAGTTTAGGCGGGAGCTTCGATACGCAGTATTTT. The encoded protein is CASSLGGSFDTQYF.

The CDR3 spells CASSLGHPGTAGNTIYF. CDR3 in DNA: TGCGCCAGCAGCTTAGGTCACCCGGGGACAGCTGGAAACACCATATATTTT. The chain has TRBV5-1 and TRBJ1-3, with TRBD1 matching over 7 bases. Germline V lookup: CDR1 SGHRS, CDR2 YFSETQ. Trimming took 2 bases from V and 2 from J; bases not matched to a gene: 10. The CDR3 length is 17 residues. The whole variable domain, filled in from reference TRBV5-1 and TRBJ1-3, reads KAGVTQTPRYLIKTRGQQVTLSCSPISGHRSVSWYQQTPGQGLQFLFEYFSETQRNKGNFPGRFSGRQFSNSRSEMNVSTLELGDSALYLCASSLGHPGTAGNTIYFGEGSWLTVV.

This rearrangement joins TRBV5-1 to TRBJ2-2, with D possibly matching TRBD1 (5 bases). Germline lookup yields CDR1 SGHRS and CDR2 YFSETQ. Trimming removed 2 bases at V and 3 bases at J, with 11 bases between. The CDR3 spans 15 residues. The CDR3 protein is CASSFWGTDTGELFF. The CDR3 DNA reads TGCGCCAGCAGCTTTTGGGGCACGGACACCGGGGAGCTGTTTTTT.

The V call is TRBV28, the J call TRBJ2-7; the D gene is possibly TRBD1 (7 bases). Germline CDR1 reads MDHEN; CDR2 reads SYDVKM. The germline V and J ends were trimmed by 7 bases and 2 bases, with 15 bases remaining between them. The CDR3 is made up of 14 amino acids. CDR3 nucleotide sequence: TGTGCCAGCACCTTACGCAGGGGGGCCTACGAGCAGTACTTC. The encoded protein is CASTLRRGAYEQYF. Drawing the rest from reference TRBV28 and TRBJ2-7, the complete variable domain is DVKVTQSSRYLVKRTGEKVFLECVQDMDHENMFWYRQDPGLGLRLIYFSYDVKMKEKGDIPEGYSVSREKKERFSLILESASTNQTSMYLCASTLRRGAYEQYFGPGTRLTVT.

J is TRBJ2-7 and V is TRBV5-1, with 13 bases that match TRBD2. V dropped 3 bases and J dropped 4; count of bases not matched to a gene: 1. The germline gives CDR1 SGHRS, CDR2 YFSETQ. The CDR3 has 14 amino acids. The CDR3 loop reads CASSWTSGGYEQYF. The DNA of the CDR3 is TGCGCCAGCAGCTGGACTAGCGGGGGATACGAGCAGTACTTC.

The rearrangement joins TRBV4-1 to TRBJ2-3; TRBD2 matches at 9 bases. CDR1 is MGHRA, CDR2 YSYEKL, per germline. J gave up 1 base and V 5 bases, and 13 bases lay outside the gene matches. The CDR3 is 18 amino acids. CDR3 in DNA: TGCGCCAGCAGCACCACCTATGAGCGGGGGGTTGGCACAGATACGCAGTATTTT. Translating it yields CASSTTYERGVGTDTQYF.

This chain connects TRBV10-3 to TRBJ1-6; D might be TRBD1 (6 bases). This CDR3 is built from 12 residues. In germline, CDR1 is ENHRY, CDR2 SYGVKD. V lost 6 bases to trimming and J lost 14 bases, with 14 bases between them. CDR3 in amino acids: CAIRDRGGSLHF. CDR3 bases: TGTGCCATCAGGGACCGAGGGGGATCCCTCCACTTT.

This chain uses TRBV6-5 with TRBJ1-5; tentatively, D is TRBD1 (6 bases). The germline V and J ends were trimmed by 4 bases and 0 bases, with 13 bases remaining between them. This CDR3 is 16 amino acids long. Germline-derived CDR1 and CDR2 are MNHEY and SVGAGI. The CDR3 DNA is TGTGCCAGCAGTTCCGGGACACCTGATAGCAATCAGCCCCAGCATTTT. Its protein product is CASSSGTPDSNQPQHF.

V gene TRBV7-2 combines with J gene TRBJ1-4; the D is unclear. The CDR3 totals 17 residues. CDR1 and CDR2 from the germline V gene are SGHTA and FQGNSA. The V gene lost 1 base and the J gene lost 5 bases, with 17 bases spanning the gap. The CDR3 reads CASSLEAVGRSNEKLFF. The CDR3 DNA follows: TGTGCCAGCAGCTTAGAAGCCGTTGGTCGCTCGAATGAAAAACTGTTTTTT.

This clone has a single count. The J gene is TRBJ2-1, the V gene TRBV29-1; 12 nucleotides line up with TRBD2. Germline V lookup: CDR1 SQVTM, CDR2 ANQGSEA. The trim removed 3 bases at V and 4 bases at J, leaving 7 bases unmatched. The CDR3 is 16 residues long. The chain's CDR3 is CSVDARLAGEYNEQFF. In DNA, the CDR3 is TGCAGCGTTGATGCAAGACTAGCGGGGGAATACAATGAGCAGTTCTTC.

The rearrangement links TRBV5-1 to TRBJ2-2, with D perhaps matching TRBD1 (5 bases). V lost 0 bases, J lost 6 bases, and 6 bases lay in between. Germline CDR1 and CDR2: SGHRS and YFSETQ. The length of the CDR3 is 13 residues. The CDR3, as DNA: TGCGCCAGCAGCTTGGTGGGGCCCGGGGAGCTGTTTTTT. Amino acids: CASSLVGPGELFF.

V gene TRBV7-8 combines with J gene TRBJ1-5; 10 nucleotides match TRBD1. V lost 0 bases to trimming and J lost 5 bases; unmatched junction nucleotides: 7. This CDR3 region has 17 residues. Germline CDR1 reads SGHVS; CDR2 reads FQNEAQ. The DNA of the CDR3 is TGTGCCAGCAGCTTAGCGTTCGGACAGGGGGGACATCAGCCCCAGCATTTT. Residues: CASSLAFGQGGHQPQHF. Using reference TRBV7-8 and TRBJ1-5 for the parts outside the CDR3, the full variable domain is GAGVSQSPRYKVAKRGQDVALRCDPISGHVSLFWYQQALGQGPEFLTYFQNEAQLDKSGLPSDRFFAERPEGSVSTLKIQRTQQEDSAVYLCASSLAFGQGGHQPQHFGDGTRLSIL.

V is TRBV6-4 and J is TRBJ1-1; TRBD1 matches at 11 bases. The trim removed 2 bases at V and 4 bases at J, leaving 0 bases unmatched. The CDR3 has 14 residues. Germline CDR1 is MRHNA and CDR2 is SNTAGT. CDR3 coding DNA: TGTGCCAGCAGTGACGGGACAGGGGGCACTGAAGCTTTCTTT. This sequence encodes CASSDGTGGTEAFF.

V usage is TRBV11-2 and J usage is TRBJ1-6; D remains unclear. CDR1 is SGHAT and CDR2 is FQNNGV in the germline V gene. Trimming took off 5 bases at V and 7 bases at J, with 9 bases between the two ends. The CDR3 runs 13 residues. The chain's CDR3 is CASSPGENSPLHF. Here the CDR3 DNA reads TGTGCCAGCAGCCCTGGGGAGAATTCACCCCTCCACTTT.

The J gene is TRBJ1-2, the V gene TRBV28; D might be TRBD1 (6 bases). This CDR3 has 15 residues. V was shortened by 5 bases and J by 1 base, with 14 bases between the two germline ends. Germline CDR1 reads MDHEN; CDR2 reads SYDVKM. The CDR3 DNA reads TGTGCCAGCAGTCCGGCTACAGGGTTTAACTATGGCTACACCTTC. Translated: CASSPATGFNYGYTF.

This chain uses TRBV19 with TRBJ2-7, with 9 positions matching TRBD2. The CDR3 has 15 amino acids. V shed 1 base, J shed 3 bases, and the junction held 4 bases outside the gene matches. Per germline, CDR1 LNHDA and CDR2 SQIVND (reference sequence). This CDR3 reads CASSIGLAVRYEQYF. The CDR3 DNA sequence: TGTGCCAGTAGTATAGGACTAGCGGTGCGCTACGAGCAGTACTTC.

This clone was seen a single time. The chain links TRBV15 to TRBJ2-7, with TRBD1 identical over 7 bases. This CDR3 is 13 amino acids long. The V and J ends lost 8 bases and 4 bases, in that order; junction bases with no gene match: 8. Germline V lookup: CDR1 LNHNV, CDR2 YYDKDF (reference sequence). CDR3 DNA sequence: TGTGCCACCTCGGGACAGACATCTTACGAGCAGTACTTC. Translated: CATSGQTSYEQYF.

Here the CDR3 reads CASSLAGTPGNTIYF. The CDR3 DNA reads as TGCGCCAGCAGCTTGGCGGGGACACCAGGAAACACCATATATTTT. The rearrangement joins TRBV5-1 to TRBJ1-3, with D possibly matching TRBD1 (6 bases). V was clipped by 0 bases and J by 4 bases, with 11 bases between them. The germline gives CDR1 SGHRS, CDR2 YFSETQ. The CDR3 sequence is 15 residues long.

The chain is built from TRBV7-2 and TRBJ1-2, with 7 bases identical to TRBD1. Germline V gene sequence: CDR1 SGHTA, CDR2 FQGNSA. The ends lost 0 bases at V and 6 bases at J; junction bases unmatched: 10. The CDR3 contains 16 residues. CDR3 region: CASSLAKDRARNGYTF. DNA for the CDR3: TGTGCCAGCAGCTTAGCAAAAGACAGGGCAAGAAATGGCTACACCTTC.

The gene calls are TRBV6-5 and TRBJ2-1; TRBD1 matches 10 bases. CDR3 length: 16 amino acids. The V and J ends lost 4 bases and 7 bases, in that order; junction bases with no gene match: 10. Looked up from germline, CDR1 is MNHEY and CDR2 is SVGAGI. CDR3 DNA sequence: TGTGCCAGCAGTTCCCCGGGAGGACAGGGGGGGAATGAGCAGTTCTTC. Translated: CASSSPGGQGGNEQFF.

The chain uses TRBV7-9 and TRBJ1-3; maybe TRBD1 (5 bases). The CDR3 length is 15 residues. CDR1 is SEHNR and CDR2 is FQNEAQ in the germline V gene (reference sequence). The ends were cut back, 5 bases at V and 6 bases at J, with 17 bases in the middle. CDR3 nucleotide sequence: TGTGCCAGCAGCGGAGTGAAAGGGGCGGCAAACACCATATATTTT. It is translated as CASSGVKGAANTIYF.

The V gene is TRBV15, the J gene TRBJ2-1; tentatively, D is TRBD1 (5 bases). There are 13 residues in the CDR3. V lost 1 base, J lost 7 bases, and 8 bases lay in between. Germline CDR1 reads LNHNV; CDR2 reads YYDKDF (reference sequence). The CDR3 here is CATSRAGLNEQFF. In nucleotides, the CDR3 is TGTGCCACCAGCAGAGCAGGGCTGAATGAGCAGTTCTTC.

The chain's CDR3 is CASSSRGTGDGYTF. The CDR3 DNA reads TGTGCCAGCAGCTCTCGGGGGACAGGGGATGGCTACACCTTC. The gene calls are TRBV9 and TRBJ1-2, with TRBD1 matching over 10 bases. V gave up 4 bases and J gave up 6 bases; unmatched junction bases: 6. CDR3 length: 14 residues. CDR1 and CDR2 from the germline V gene are SGDLS and YYNGEE.

The sample holds one count of this clone. The rearrangement joins TRBV28 to TRBJ1-1; D is unresolved. Between the trimmed V and J ends, which lost 8 bases and 3 bases, there was a span of 7 bases. Germline V gene lookup returns CDR1 MDHEN and CDR2 SYDVKM. There are 11 residues in the CDR3. CDR3 sequence reads: CASYTDTEAFF. CDR3 nucleotide sequence: TGTGCCAGCTATACAGACACTGAAGCTTTCTTT. Combining the CDR3 with reference TRBV28 and TRBJ1-1 gives the whole variable domain DVKVTQSSRYLVKRTGEKVFLECVQDMDHENMFWYRQDPGLGLRLIYFSYDVKMKEKGDIPEGYSVSREKKERFSLILESASTNQTSMYLCASYTDTEAFFGQGTRLTVV.

The chain is built from TRBV29-1 and TRBJ2-7; 7 bases match TRBD1. In germline, CDR1 is SQVTM, CDR2 ANQGSEA. The CDR3 consists of 13 residues. V lost 7 bases and J lost 3; bases outside the gene matches: 9. CDR3 sequence: CSATRDRVYEQYF. The CDR3 nucleotides read TGCAGCGCCACTCGGGACAGAGTCTACGAGCAGTACTTC.

This chain joins TRBV5-1 and TRBJ2-7, with 8 nucleotides matching TRBD1. Germline trimming cut 0 bases from V and 1 base from J; bases unmatched to any gene: 3. CDR3 length: 15 residues. CDR1 and CDR2 from the germline V gene are SGHRS and YFSETQ. The CDR3 coding sequence is TGCGCCAGCAGCTTGGAGGGACAGGTATCCTACGAGCAGTACTTC. Amino acid sequence: CASSLEGQVSYEQYF.